One T cell receptor (beta chain) is described in this entry. Primers used in a second PCR of about 6 to 12 cycles were a sample-barcoded 5' primer and a J-beta primer mix. TCRdb passed the 5' RACE reads through MiXCR, listing each CDR3 protein once. The repertoire has 1,500,000 or so distinct CDR3 sequences, under 55% of them found once; the top ten carry more than 4%. The J segment lost 4 bases and the V segment lost 5 bases, leaving 14 bases of the junction unmatched. The CDR3 is 19 residues long. CDR1 SEHNR and CDR2 FQNEAQ come from the germline V gene (reference sequence). This sample was taken from a study of blood T cells in healthy people across ages.

The sample was blood. The rearrangement joins TRBV7-9 to TRBJ2-1; TRBD2 agrees at 13 bases. The sequence was obtained from a woman in her late teens or twenties in good health. The CDR3 DNA follows: TGTGCCAGCAGCGCCAAGTGGACTAGCGGGGGCGGGGGATACAATGAGCAGTTCTTC. It yields the protein CASSAKWTSGGGGYNEQFF.